This passage covers 2 T cell receptor beta chains from one sample sequenced in a study of vaccination and CD4 T cells after COVID-19 (dated by TCRdb to between 2022 and 2023). The method was PCR. Data came from an Illumina iSeq 100. TCR sequencing of DNA from cultured CD4+ T cells used the Oncomine TCR Beta short-read assay at the Johns Hopkins FTIC core. TCRdb itself trimmed the public reads at Q25 with fastp, ran MiXCR and retained productive beta chains. One record per CDR3 amino acid sequence lists the most common genes and DNA. Present in this sample are 16,000 or so distinct CDR3 sequences, around 52% of which were seen just once. The ten largest clones take up 3.7% of the sample. Their antigens remain unidentified. The treatment or condition label here, explained by the study, means: roughly 11-day PBMC culture with coronavirus spike peptide pools or control peptides (ViraFEST assay). Sequenced here: CD4+ T cells from blood, cultured in vitro, sampled before SARS-CoV-2 vaccination. These receptors all come from a human donor who had recovered from COVID-19.

Worth noting for this clonotype: No DNA is shown, since the ends of the CDR3 on it are uncertain; the CDR3 is the one TCRdb lists. V gene TRBV20-1 combines with J gene TRBJ2-5; the table's D call, TRBD1, has no DNA check behind it. The CDR3 numbers 11 amino acids, ends counted. The germline V gene has CDR1 DFQATT and CDR2 SNEGSKA (reference sequence). CDR3 loop: CSARVGQGTYF.

This chain connects TRBV12-3 or TRBV12-4 to TRBJ2-5; D possibly corresponds to TRBD2 (5 bases). V lost 4 bases, J lost 4 bases, and 10 bases lay in between. The CDR3 consists of 13 residues. CDR3 nucleotides: TGTGCCAGCAGTTACTCACGGGGAGAGACCCAGTACTTC. Encoded protein: CASSYSRGETQYF.